This TCR beta chain was found in a study of blood T cell repertoires in COVID-19. Data came from immunoSEQ multiplex PCR; TCRdb stores just in-frame clones and leaves some out. The sample yields under 250,000 clones, 83% seen once. CDR3 length: 14 residues. Trimming took 3 bases from V and 1 from J; bases not matched to a gene: 1. Per germline, CDR1 SQVTM and CDR2 ANQGSEA. Concerning this clone: The sample holds other DNA sequences that translate to the same CDR3.

The sequenced sample was peripheral blood. V gene TRBV29-1 combines with J gene TRBJ2-7; the match to TRBD2 covers 12 bases. The origin of this receptor is a man aged 40-49 years with active or convalescent COVID-19. The CDR3 spells CSVETSGSSYEQYF. The CDR3, as DNA: TGCAGCGTTGAGACTAGCGGGAGTTCCTACGAGCAGTACTTC.